This entry lists 12 T cell receptor beta chains sequenced from one sample in a study of Graves' ophthalmopathy and Graves' hyperthyroidism. The TCR beta CDR3 regions underwent amplification from RNA transcripts. First-round RT-PCR employed HTBI primers, with a second-round multiplex PCR after it. TCRdb re-analysed the multiplex PCR reads in MiXCR, keeping a single row per CDR3 protein. The data contain about 740,000 distinct CDR3 sequences, 40% of them singletons. The sequenced material came from peripheral blood. Source of these receptors: an adult man with Graves' ophthalmopathy.

J is TRBJ1-6 and V is TRBV9; tentative D call: TRBD1 (5 bases). The ends were cut back, 2 bases at V and 2 bases at J, with 8 bases in the middle. The germline gives CDR1 SGDLS, CDR2 YYNGEE. This CDR3 comprises 15 residues. The CDR3: CASSVGEPYNSPLHF. DNA for the CDR3: TGTGCCAGCAGCGTGGGGGAACCCTATAATTCACCCCTCCACTTT.

This clonotype has ten or more counts. The chain joins TRBV7-2 to TRBJ1-3, with no clear D. Germline CDR1 is SGHTA and CDR2 is FQGNSA. Trimming removed 5 bases from V and 2 bases from J, with 13 bases in between. This CDR3 has 15 residues. The CDR3 sequence: CASSPSGGAGNTIYF. As DNA, the CDR3 is TGTGCCAGCAGCCCCTCGGGAGGAGCTGGAAACACCATATATTTT. The whole variable domain, remainder taken from reference TRBV7-2 and TRBJ1-3, is GAGVSQSPSNKVTEKGKDVELRCDPISGHTALYWYRQSLGQGLEFLIYFQGNSAPDKSGLPSDRFSAERTGGSVSTLTIQRTQQEDSAVYLCASSPSGGAGNTIYFGEGSWLTVV.

The chain links TRBV9 to TRBJ1-2, with 9 bases aligning to TRBD1. The CDR3 runs to 11 residues. Germline CDR1 SGDLS, CDR2 YYNGEE. Trimming cost V 7 bases and J 8 bases; bases outside gene matches: 3. The CDR3 DNA reads as TGTGCCAGCTGGGACAGGGACGGCTACACCTTC. It translates to CASWDRDGYTF.

There are a few counts of this clonotype. The gene calls are TRBV7-2 and TRBJ2-7, with no clear D. This CDR3 has 14 residues. Trimming removed 4 bases from V and 2 bases from J, with 12 bases in between. Germline V lookup: CDR1 SGHTA, CDR2 FQGNSA. The CDR3 here is CASSYQGPAYEQYF. In DNA, the CDR3 is TGTGCCAGCAGCTATCAAGGTCCTGCCTACGAGCAGTACTTC.

The chain employs TRBV29-1 and TRBJ1-1; 9 nucleotides match TRBD1. Germline CDR1 SQVTM, CDR2 ANQGSEA. Unmatched junction bases numbered 7, after V lost 0 bases and J lost 2 bases. CDR3 length: 16 residues. The CDR3 DNA follows: TGCAGCGTTGAAGAGCGGACAGGGGCCTCTAACACTGAAGCTTTCTTT. Translating it yields CSVEERTGASNTEAFF.

This clonotype was recorded many times. The rearrangement uses TRBV29-1 and TRBJ2-7; a possible D gene is TRBD1 (5 bases). Trimming took 5 bases from V and 0 from J, leaving 11 bases between them. The CDR3 runs 13 residues. Germline V gene sequence: CDR1 SQVTM, CDR2 ANQGSEA. CDR3: CSVRQGSSYEQYF. For the CDR3, the DNA is TGCAGCGTTCGTCAGGGATCCTCCTACGAGCAGTACTTC.

A remark on this clonotype: This may stem from a read error, because a much larger clone lies one nucleotide away. DNA of the CDR3: TGCAGCGTCCGGGGATATAATTCACCCCTCCACTTT. Encoded protein: CSVRGYNSPLHF. V and J are TRBV29-1 and TRBJ1-6; D not resolved. There are 12 residues in the CDR3. Looked up from germline, CDR1 is SQVTM and CDR2 is ANQGSEA. V shed 6 bases and J shed 4 bases, with 7 bases lying between them.

This clonotype has a single count. The junction departs from the called germline gene at one end, perhaps through a read error. The chain has TRBV29-1 and TRBJ1-3; D is possibly TRBD1 (5 bases). The CDR3 runs to 16 residues. The germline V gene encodes CDR1 SQVTM and CDR2 ANQGSEA. CDR3 protein: CSAEERPGQHGNTIYF. The CDR3 DNA follows: TGCAGCGCTGAAGAAAGACCAGGGCAGCATGGAAACACCATATATTTT.

The table lists this clonotype with a few counts. The V and J genes are TRBV20-1 and TRBJ1-5, with D perhaps matching TRBD1 (5 bases). The CDR3 is made up of 14 amino acids. V was pared by 4 bases and J by 5 bases, with 15 bases between. CDR1 is DFQATT, CDR2 SNEGSKA, per germline (reference sequence). DNA for the CDR3: TGCAGTGCTAATGGGGGAAGGGCGGATCAGCCCCAGCATTTT. It is translated as CSANGGRADQPQHF.

Points on this clonotype: This CDR3 is missing its conserved last phenylalanine or tryptophan, likely due to a read error. The gene calls are TRBV7-3 and TRBJ2-5, with D uncertain. Germline CDR1 reads SGHTA; CDR2 reads FQGTGA. V was pared by 5 bases and J by 11 bases, with 6 bases between. The CDR3 sequence is 9 residues long. This chain's CDR3 is CASSTRQYT. CDR3 DNA sequence: TGTGCCAGCAGCACCAGACAGTACACC.

This clonotype was seen at least ten times. This chain links TRBV10-3 with TRBJ1-1; D perhaps matches TRBD1 (6 bases). Germline V gene data show CDR1 as ENHRY and CDR2 as SYGVKD. This CDR3 has 18 residues. V lost 2 bases to trimming and J lost 0 bases, with 19 bases between them. The CDR3 here is CAISEPAGVDSMNTEAFF. The CDR3 nucleotides are TGTGCCATCAGTGAGCCCGCTGGGGTGGACAGCATGAACACTGAAGCTTTCTTT.

This clonotype was observed many times. The CDR3 DNA reads as TGCAGTGCTAGCCGCTTGTCCTCTGGGGCCAACGTCCTGACTTTC. This encodes CSASRLSSGANVLTF. The rearrangement joins TRBV20-1 to TRBJ2-6; D remains ambiguous. The CDR3 runs to 15 residues. The germline gives CDR1 DFQATT, CDR2 SNEGSKA (reference sequence). Trimming took 3 bases from V and 0 from J, leaving 9 bases between them.